This T cell receptor (beta chain) stems from a study of OX40 agonist ivuxolimab in advanced cancers. The table came from immunoSEQ multiplex PCR; TCRdb's copy has only in-frame clones and leaves some out. This table holds around 44,000 clones, more than 75% found once. The germline gives CDR1 ENHRY, CDR2 SYGVKD. This CDR3 comprises 16 residues. The V end was cut by 10 bases, the J end by 0 bases, with 21 bases between. This specimen consisted of CD4+ or CD8+ T cells sorted from blood, obtained in a trial of the OX40 agonist ivuxolimab. This clonotype was obtained from an adult with an advanced solid tumor such as melanoma, head and neck, liver or kidney cancer. The chain couples TRBV10-3 to TRBJ1-2; D call uncertain. CDR3 sequence: CATGGNWTDANYGYTF. DNA for the CDR3: TGTGCCACCGGTGGAAATTGGACGGACGCTAACTATGGCTACACCTTC.